This T cell receptor beta chain was retrieved from a study of T cell repertoires in cytomegalovirus infection. The overall study: The public TCR beta signatures pointed to both CMV infection and matching HLA type.

The germline CDR1 and CDR2 sequences are SGHDT and YYEEEE. The CDR3 is 15 amino acids. V shed 0 bases and J shed 0 bases, with 9 bases lying between them. TCRdb re-called the reads through MiXCR, storing one row per CDR3 protein. Among under 150,000 distinct CDR3 sequences, around 31% were seen once, and the ten largest hold more than 35%. Study-wide points: HLA-C-restricted CMV-specific TCR beta clonotypes prevailed in the ex vivo response.

Turning to this clonotype: Its target is unknown.

This sequence joins TRBV5-6 and TRBJ1-1; D unresolved. The input for sequencing was CD8+ T cells from cultured PBMCs, taken from culture after CMV antigen stimulation. This TCR was recovered from a human donor in good health (CMV status not recorded). Some clones in this sample may be carry-over from other donors' samples. This CDR3 is CASSLVGRMNTEAFF. CDR3 nucleotides: TGTGCCAGCAGCTTGGTTGGGCGGATGAACACTGAAGCTTTCTTT.